Listed here are 21 T cell receptor beta chains from one sample, sequenced in a study of brain T cells in children with intractable seizures (dated by TCRdb to the early 2020s). The time point label corresponds to: resected brain tissue, or blood drawn just prior to surgery. The library was generated by the immunoSEQ multiplex PCR assay. Held by TCRdb, this immuneACCESS table contains in-frame sequences only and omits some clones. Under half of the omission traces to an unresolved V gene where checked; the cause of the rest is unknown. In all, the sample holds 100,000 to 120,000 clones, and around 94% of those were seen once. 3.5% to 4.5% of the sample comes from the top ten. Sequences were derived from peripheral blood, sampled at surgery. The receptors stem from a boy under two years old with hemimegalencephaly and intractable seizures.

The chain carries TRBV19 and TRBJ1-6; D is uncertain. The CDR3 runs 14 residues. Trimming shortened V by 5 bases and J by 4 bases, and 9 bases separated the two germline ends. Germline V lookup: CDR1 LNHDA, CDR2 SQIVND (reference sequence). CDR3 in amino acids: CASSPKTYNSPLHF. CDR3 nucleotides: TGTGCCAGTAGTCCAAAGACTTATAATTCACCCCTCCACTTT. Filled out from reference TRBV19 and TRBJ1-6, the complete variable domain reads DGGITQSPKYLFRKEGQNVTLSCEQNLNHDAMYWYRQDPGQGLRLIYYSQIVNDFQKGDIAEGYSVSREKKESFPLTVTSAQKNPTAFYLCASSPKTYNSPLHFGNGTRLTVT.

The rearrangement links TRBV13 to TRBJ2-1, with TRBD1 matching over 7 bases. Germline lookup yields CDR1 PRHDT and CDR2 FYEKMQ (reference sequence). V lost 3 bases to trimming and J lost 8 bases; unmatched junction nucleotides: 13. The CDR3 runs to 16 residues. The DNA of the CDR3 is TGTGCCAGCAGCTTTGCGCCGGGACAGCCGTGGGATGAGCAGTTCTTC. This encodes CASSFAPGQPWDEQFF.

The CDR3, as DNA: TGTGCCAGCAGCTTAGCGGTTGGGGGGACTAGCGGGAGTAGGAACGAGCAGTACTTC. Translating it yields CASSLAVGGTSGSRNEQYF. The J gene is TRBJ2-7, the V gene TRBV7-2; 14 nucleotides line up with TRBD2. The ends lost 0 bases at V and 5 bases at J; junction bases unmatched: 12. CDR1 is SGHTA and CDR2 is FQGNSA in the germline V gene. The CDR3 is 19 residues long.

The V gene is TRBV6-5, the J gene TRBJ2-7; tentatively, D is TRBD1 (5 bases). This CDR3 is built from 14 residues. Trimming left V 2 bases short and J 2 bases short, with 10 bases between. The germline CDR1 and CDR2 sequences are MNHEY and SVGAGI. Here the CDR3 DNA reads TGTGCCAGCAGTTACGGAGTAGGGGCCTACGAGCAGTACTTC. Translating it yields CASSYGVGAYEQYF.

This chain joins TRBV10-3 and TRBJ2-3, with D unclear. The CDR3 runs 13 residues. Germline CDR1 reads ENHRY; CDR2 reads SYGVKD. V gave up 0 bases and J gave up 0 bases, with 1 base separating them. CDR3 DNA sequence: TGTGCCATCAGTGAGTCTAGCACAGATACGCAGTATTTT. This codes for CAISESSTDTQYF.

The rearrangement links TRBV6-1 to TRBJ2-6, with no clear D. The CDR3 is 14 amino acids. Germline assignment: CDR1 MNHNS and CDR2 SASEGT. V lost 1 base and J lost 3, with 4 bases in between. The CDR3 sequence: CASSEGGGANVLTF. The CDR3 DNA follows: TGTGCCAGCAGTGAAGGTGGTGGGGCCAACGTCCTGACTTTC.

The chain employs TRBV2 and TRBJ2-3; 13 nucleotides match TRBD2. J lost 1 base, V lost 6 bases, and 4 bases had no gene match. The V gene's germline CDR1 is SNHLY and CDR2 FYNNEI. The CDR3 is 16 residues long. Here the CDR3 reads CASSPGLAGRTDTQYF. Here the CDR3 DNA reads TGTGCCAGCAGCCCGGGACTAGCGGGACGCACAGATACGCAGTATTTT.

The chain employs TRBV6-5 and TRBJ2-1; perhaps TRBD2 as D (6 bases). V was shortened by 0 bases and J by 1 base, with 10 bases between the two germline ends. Germline V gives CDR1 MNHEY, CDR2 SVGAGI. The CDR3 length is 16 residues. Here the CDR3 DNA reads TGTGCCAGCAGTTACTCCCGGGCGGGATCCTACAATGAGCAGTTCTTC. Translation: CASSYSRAGSYNEQFF.

The V and J genes are TRBV7-2 and TRBJ2-3, with D tentatively TRBD1 (6 bases). CDR3 length: 15 residues. Trimming shortened V by 4 bases and J by 6 bases, and 17 bases separated the two germline ends. Per the germline V gene, CDR1 is SGHTA and CDR2 is FQGNSA. CDR3 coding DNA: TGTGCCAGCAGCTCCTCGACAGGCAATAGGGATACGCAGTATTTT. Translated, it gives CASSSSTGNRDTQYF.

This chain connects TRBV19 to TRBJ2-2, with no clear D. The CDR3 has 12 amino acids. Germline values: CDR1 LNHDA, CDR2 SQIVND (reference sequence). V was shortened by 3 bases and J by 7 bases, with 6 bases between the two germline ends. The CDR3 sequence is CASSIRRGELFF. The CDR3 DNA reads TGTGCCAGTAGTATTAGGCGCGGGGAGCTGTTTTTT.

The chain employs TRBV29-1 and TRBJ1-2; maybe TRBD1 (5 bases). The CDR3 consists of 13 residues. Germline V gene data show CDR1 as SQVTM and CDR2 as ANQGSEA. V was clipped by 6 bases and J by 0 bases, with 11 bases between them. CDR3 protein: CSVSGGANYGYTF. The DNA of the CDR3 is TGCAGCGTGAGTGGAGGGGCTAACTATGGCTACACCTTC.

This rearrangement joins TRBV9 to TRBJ2-2; D not certain. The CDR3 runs to 15 residues. Germline loops: CDR1 SGDLS, CDR2 YYNGEE. V was pared by 4 bases and J by 7 bases, with 17 bases between. CDR3 in DNA: TGTGCCAGCAGCCCCCAGACGGCATGGGACGGGGAGCTGTTTTTT. Translation: CASSPQTAWDGELFF. Variable domain in full (rest from reference TRBV9 and TRBJ2-2): DSGVTQTPKHLITATGQRVTLRCSPRSGDLSVYWYQQSLDQGLQFLIQYYNGEERAKGNILERFSAQQFPDLHSELNLSSLELGDSALYFCASSPQTAWDGELFFGEGSRLTVL.

The chain uses TRBV27 and TRBJ1-2; TRBD1 aligns across 9 bases. With 5 bases clipped from V and 3 bases from J, the junction kept 10 bases outside the gene matches. The germline V gene encodes CDR1 MNHEY and CDR2 SMNVEV (reference sequence). The CDR3 is 16 residues long. The CDR3 spells CASSRRRDRVDYGYTF. The CDR3 DNA reads TGTGCCAGCAGTCGGAGACGGGACAGGGTTGACTATGGCTACACCTTC.

A few counts support this clone. This sequence joins TRBV18 and TRBJ2-7; 7 positions match TRBD1. This CDR3 has 14 amino acids. Unmatched junction bases numbered 3, after V lost 0 bases and J lost 4 bases. CDR1 and CDR2 from the germline V gene are KGHSH and LQKENI. The CDR3 region has the DNA TGTGCCAGCTCACCACCCGACAGGGAATACGAGCAGTACTTC. It is translated as CASSPPDREYEQYF.

The genes are TRBV28 and TRBJ2-5; D possibly corresponds to TRBD2 (6 bases). The CDR3 is made up of 15 amino acids. V lost 6 bases, J lost 3 bases, and 17 bases lay in between. The germline CDR1 and CDR2 sequences are MDHEN and SYDVKM. The CDR3 nucleotides read TGTGCCAGCAGCCCAACCTATCCGGGAGAAGAGACCCAGTACTTC. Amino acids: CASSPTYPGEETQYF. Full variable domain (outside the CDR3, taken from reference TRBV28 and TRBJ2-5): DVKVTQSSRYLVKRTGEKVFLECVQDMDHENMFWYRQDPGLGLRLIYFSYDVKMKEKGDIPEGYSVSREKKERFSLILESASTNQTSMYLCASSPTYPGEETQYFGPGTRLLVL.

V gene TRBV7-3 combines with J gene TRBJ2-3; D not certain. The V gene lost 1 base and the J gene lost 3 bases, with 17 bases spanning the gap. The CDR3 loop spans 17 amino acids. Germline values: CDR1 SGHTA, CDR2 FQGTGA. The chain's CDR3 is CASSLNPPGRITDTQYF. The CDR3, as DNA: TGTGCCAGCAGCTTAAATCCCCCCGGACGGATAACAGATACGCAGTATTTT.

V usage is TRBV6-5 and J usage is TRBJ2-7, with D possibly matching TRBD2 (6 bases). The CDR3 runs to 15 residues. Germline-derived CDR1 and CDR2 are MNHEY and SVGAGI. Trimming cost V 0 bases and J 4 bases, with 13 bases left between them. The CDR3 reads CASSYSNSGDYEQYF. CDR3 nucleotides: TGTGCCAGCAGTTACTCGAATAGCGGTGATTACGAGCAGTACTTC.

The chain joins TRBV15 to TRBJ1-2; the D gene is possibly TRBD1 (6 bases). This CDR3 has 17 amino acids. CDR1 is LNHNV, CDR2 YYDKDF, per germline (reference sequence). The V and J ends lost 0 bases and 8 bases respectively, with 22 bases between them. As DNA, the CDR3 is TGTGCCACCAGCAGAGATAAGGGGGTGGCTTCACTGATGGGCTACACCTTC. Translated: CATSRDKGVASLMGYTF.

This chain uses TRBV9 with TRBJ2-4, with D maybe TRBD2 (5 bases). CDR1 and CDR2 (germline): SGDLS, YYNGEE. With 0 bases removed from V and 1 base from J, the gap between germline ends came to 5 bases. The CDR3 runs 14 residues. As DNA, the CDR3 is TGTGCCAGCAGCGTAGGCGGGGCCAAAAACATTCAGTACTTC. This sequence encodes CASSVGGAKNIQYF.

The CDR3 DNA sequence: TGTGCCAGTAGTGAGCTAGCGCGACCTAGCACAGATACGCAGTATTTT. Its translation: CASSELARPSTDTQYF. J is TRBJ2-3 and V is TRBV19; tentatively, D is TRBD2 (6 bases). Germline V gives CDR1 LNHDA, CDR2 SQIVND (reference sequence). CDR3 length: 16 residues. Between the trimmed V and J ends, which lost 5 bases and 0 bases, there was a span of 15 bases.

CDR3 bases: TGTGCCAGCAGCCAGGGGGCCAGATACGAGCAGTACTTC. Protein product: CASSQGARYEQYF. The genes are TRBV11-3 and TRBJ2-7; 8 bases map to TRBD1. V lost 5 bases, J lost 4 bases, and 4 bases stayed unmatched. The CDR3 runs to 13 residues. Germline values: CDR1 SGHNT, CDR2 YENEEA.